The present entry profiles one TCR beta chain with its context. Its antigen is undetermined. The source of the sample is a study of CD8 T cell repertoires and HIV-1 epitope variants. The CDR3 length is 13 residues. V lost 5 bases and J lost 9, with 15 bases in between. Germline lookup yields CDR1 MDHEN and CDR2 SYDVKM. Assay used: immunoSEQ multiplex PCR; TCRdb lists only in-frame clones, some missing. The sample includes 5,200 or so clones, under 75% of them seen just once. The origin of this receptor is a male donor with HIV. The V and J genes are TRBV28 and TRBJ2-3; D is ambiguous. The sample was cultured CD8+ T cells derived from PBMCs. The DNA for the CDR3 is TGTGCCAGCAGTGAACTTCACACCTCCACGCAGTATTTT. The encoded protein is CASSELHTSTQYF.